One T cell receptor (beta chain) is described in this entry. Its antigen is unknown. These data belong to a study of cytomegalovirus exposure and HLA in healthy donors. Study-level findings and limits: Most TCR sequences were rare, but some public TCRs occurred in many donors.

Trimming left V 6 bases short and J 0 bases short, with 9 bases between. Germline lookup yields CDR1 MNHNY and CDR2 SVGAGI (reference sequence). The CDR3 runs 14 residues. TCRdb's copy holds only in-frame clones and misses some; the assay was immunoSEQ multiplex PCR. The sample includes roughly 110,000 clones, 88% of them seen just once. This receptor was identified in a woman aged 18-35 years in good health and CMV-seropositive. Sequencing input: PBMCs. The chain couples TRBV6-6 to TRBJ1-5, with D hard to call. In DNA, the CDR3 is TGTGCCAGCAGCAAGACAAATAGCAATCAGCCCCAGCATTTT. It codes for CASSKTNSNQPQHF.